This TCR beta chain came from a study of blood T cell repertoires in COVID-19. Losses at the gene ends were 0 bases for V and 5 bases for J; bases not matched to a gene: 5. CDR3 length: 14 residues. CDR1 and CDR2 (germline): SGHNT, YYREEE (reference sequence). The count of this clone is one. The table came from immunoSEQ multiplex PCR; TCRdb's copy has only in-frame clones and leaves some out. The profile shows 300,000 to 350,000 clones, about 87% of them singletons. This chain connects TRBV5-4 to TRBJ2-7; 7 bases align to TRBD1. The source material was peripheral blood. The receptor comes from a woman in her thirties with COVID-19, enrolled during active disease. The CDR3: CASSLGDSSHEQYF. CDR3 sequence (DNA): TGTGCCAGCAGCTTGGGGGACAGTAGCCACGAGCAGTACTTC.